This T cell receptor (beta chain) emerged from a study of cytomegalovirus exposure and HLA in healthy donors. Regarding the study as a whole: For presence/absence analyses, sequencing depth was assumed to be roughly uniform across donors.

On this clone itself: The antigen remains unidentified.

This PCR relied on a set of 60 Vbeta primers and 13 Jbeta primers. Libraries were prepared by immunoSEQ multiplex PCR; TCRdb keeps only in-frame clonotypes and omits some of them. This table holds 90,000 to 100,000 clones. Material for sequencing was PBMCs. The sequence derives from a woman aged 25 to 39 in good health and CMV-seronegative.

CDR3 bases: TGCGCCAGCAGCCAAGTAACAGGGACCACTGAAGCTTTCTTT. This sequence encodes CASSQVTGTTEAFF. The chain is built from TRBV4-1 and TRBJ1-1, with a possible D match to TRBD1 (6 bases). The V end was cut by 1 base, the J end by 4 bases, with 10 bases between. The CDR3 spans 14 residues. The germline CDR1 and CDR2 sequences are MGHRA and YSYEKL.